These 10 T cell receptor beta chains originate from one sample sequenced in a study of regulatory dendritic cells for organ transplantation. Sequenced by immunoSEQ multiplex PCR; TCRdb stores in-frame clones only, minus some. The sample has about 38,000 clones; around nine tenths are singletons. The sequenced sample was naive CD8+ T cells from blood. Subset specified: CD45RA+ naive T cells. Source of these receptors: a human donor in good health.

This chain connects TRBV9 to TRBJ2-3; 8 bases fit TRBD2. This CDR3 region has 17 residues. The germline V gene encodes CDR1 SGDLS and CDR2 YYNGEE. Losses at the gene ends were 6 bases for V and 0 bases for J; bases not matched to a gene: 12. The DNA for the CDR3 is TGTGCCAGCACGAAGCTAGGACTAGCCTCGAGCACAGATACGCAGTATTTT. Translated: CASTKLGLASSTDTQYF.

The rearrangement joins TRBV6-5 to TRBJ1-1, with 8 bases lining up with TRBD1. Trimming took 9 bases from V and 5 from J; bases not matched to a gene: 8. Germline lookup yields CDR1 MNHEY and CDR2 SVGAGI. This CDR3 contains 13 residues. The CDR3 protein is CASTQGAHTEAFF. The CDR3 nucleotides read TGTGCCAGTACTCAGGGGGCGCATACTGAAGCTTTCTTT.

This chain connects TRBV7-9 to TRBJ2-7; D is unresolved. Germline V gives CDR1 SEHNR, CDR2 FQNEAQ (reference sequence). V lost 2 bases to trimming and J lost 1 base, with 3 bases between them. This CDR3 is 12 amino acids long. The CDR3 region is CASSLNSYEQYF. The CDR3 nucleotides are TGTGCCAGCAGCTTAAATTCCTACGAGCAGTACTTC. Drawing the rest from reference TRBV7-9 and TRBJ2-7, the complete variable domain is DTGVSQNPRHKITKRGQNVTFRCDPISEHNRLYWYRQTLGQGPEFLTYFQNEAQLEKSRLLSDRFSAERPKGSFSTLEIQRTEQGDSAMYLCASSLNSYEQYFGPGTRLTVT.

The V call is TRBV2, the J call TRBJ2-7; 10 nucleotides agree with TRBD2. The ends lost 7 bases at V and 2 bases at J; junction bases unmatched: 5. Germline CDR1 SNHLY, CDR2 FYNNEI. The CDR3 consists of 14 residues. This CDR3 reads CASMERGGAYEQYF. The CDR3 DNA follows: TGTGCCAGCATGGAGCGGGGGGGAGCCTACGAGCAGTACTTC. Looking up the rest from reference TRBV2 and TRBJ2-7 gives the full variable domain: EPEVTQTPSHQVTQMGQEVILRCVPISNHLYFYWYRQILGQKVEFLVSFYNNEISEKSEIFDDQFSVERPDGSNFTLKIRSTKLEDSAMYFCASMERGGAYEQYFGPGTRLTVT.

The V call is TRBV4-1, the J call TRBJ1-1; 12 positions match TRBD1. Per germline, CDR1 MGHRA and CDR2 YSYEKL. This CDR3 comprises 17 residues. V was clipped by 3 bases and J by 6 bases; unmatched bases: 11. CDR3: CASSHIPGQGARPEAFF. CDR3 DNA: TGCGCCAGCAGCCACATACCGGGACAGGGGGCCCGGCCTGAAGCTTTCTTT.

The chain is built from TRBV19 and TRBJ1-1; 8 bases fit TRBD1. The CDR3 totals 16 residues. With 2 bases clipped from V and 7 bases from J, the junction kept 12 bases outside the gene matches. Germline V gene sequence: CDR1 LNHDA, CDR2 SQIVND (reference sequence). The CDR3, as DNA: TGTGCCAGTAGTATAAGGCTCCAGGGGGCGCGCGGTGAAGCTTTCTTT. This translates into CASSIRLQGARGEAFF. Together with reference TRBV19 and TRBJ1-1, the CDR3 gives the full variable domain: DGGITQSPKYLFRKEGQNVTLSCEQNLNHDAMYWYRQDPGQGLRLIYYSQIVNDFQKGDIAEGYSVSREKKESFPLTVTSAQKNPTAFYLCASSIRLQGARGEAFFGQGTRLTVV.

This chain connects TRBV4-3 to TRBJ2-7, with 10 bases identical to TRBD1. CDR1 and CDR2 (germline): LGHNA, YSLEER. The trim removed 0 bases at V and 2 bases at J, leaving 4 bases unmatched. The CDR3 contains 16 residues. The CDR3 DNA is TGCGCCAGCAGCCAAGAGAGGGACAGGGGAACCTACGAGCAGTACTTC. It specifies CASSQERDRGTYEQYF.

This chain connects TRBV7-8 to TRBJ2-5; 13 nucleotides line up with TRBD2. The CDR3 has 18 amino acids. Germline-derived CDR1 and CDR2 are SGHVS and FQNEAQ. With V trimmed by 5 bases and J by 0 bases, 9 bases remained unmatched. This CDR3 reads CASSPRLAGGLNQETQYF. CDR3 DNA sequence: TGTGCCAGCAGCCCGAGACTAGCGGGGGGCCTCAACCAAGAGACCCAGTACTTC.

The chain's CDR3 is CASSWTGKTSMNTEAFF. The CDR3, as DNA: TGCGCCAGCAGCTGGACAGGGAAGACCTCCATGAACACTGAAGCTTTCTTT. The chain recombines TRBV5-1 with TRBJ1-1; 8 positions agree with TRBD1. CDR3 length: 17 amino acids. The trim removed 3 bases at V and 0 bases at J, leaving 10 bases unmatched. CDR1 is SGHRS, CDR2 YFSETQ, per germline. Together with reference TRBV5-1 and TRBJ1-1, the CDR3 gives the full variable domain: KAGVTQTPRYLIKTRGQQVTLSCSPISGHRSVSWYQQTPGQGLQFLFEYFSETQRNKGNFPGRFSGRQFSNSRSEMNVSTLELGDSALYLCASSWTGKTSMNTEAFFGQGTRLTVV.

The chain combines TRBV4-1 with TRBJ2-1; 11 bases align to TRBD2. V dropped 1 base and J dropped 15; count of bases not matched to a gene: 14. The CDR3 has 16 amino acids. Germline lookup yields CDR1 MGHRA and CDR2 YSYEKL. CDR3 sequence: CASSQGPLAGVDNRFF. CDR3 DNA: TGCGCCAGCAGCCAAGGCCCACTAGCGGGAGTGGATAATCGGTTCTTC.